The rows below give T cell receptor beta chains drawn from one sample of a study of shared clonotypes between healthy human individuals. Measured with immunoSEQ multiplex PCR; TCRdb has only the in-frame clones, and not every one. The data show fewer than 400,000 clones, under 80% seen once. The material sequenced was memory CD4+ T cells sorted from blood. Receptors originate from a man aged 25 to 40 in good health. Both conserved end residues are part of each CDR3. A D gene is named only where the DNA matches it firmly. Not every row has a clone size; where given, it reads once, few, many or a size class.

V gene: TRBV7-2; clone size: .; D gene: .; J gene: TRBJ2-5; CDR3 protein: CASRGASVETQYF; CDR3 DNA: TGTGCCAGCCGAGGGGCTAGCGTAGAGACCCAGTACTTC
V gene: TRBV5-1; clone size: once; D gene: .; J gene: TRBJ1-4; CDR3 protein: CASSLARINEKLFF; CDR3 DNA: TGCGCCAGCAGCTTGGCCAGAATTAATGAAAAACTGTTTTTT
V gene: TRBV27; clone size: .; D gene: .; J gene: TRBJ1-5; CDR3 protein: CASSLSISAQSNQPQHF; CDR3 DNA: TGTGCCAGCAGTTTATCGATTTCGGCACAGAGCAATCAGCCCCAGCATTTT
V gene: TRBV5-1; clone size: .; D gene: .; J gene: TRBJ2-1; CDR3 protein: CASSLDGVSYNEQFF; CDR3 DNA: TGCGCCAGCAGCCTGGACGGAGTCTCCTACAATGAGCAGTTCTTC
V gene: TRBV6-1; clone size: .; D gene: .; J gene: TRBJ2-1; CDR3 protein: CASSPGDSLDEQFF; CDR3 DNA: TGTGCCAGCAGCCCCGGGGATTCCTTGGATGAGCAGTTCTTC
V gene: TRBV18; clone size: .; D gene: .; J gene: TRBJ2-7; CDR3 protein: CASSPGRAIPYEQYF; CDR3 DNA: TGTGCCAGCTCACCAGGGCGAGCGATCCCCTACGAGCAGTACTTC
V gene: TRBV18; clone size: .; D gene: .; J gene: TRBJ1-3; CDR3 protein: CASSPGSGNTIYF; CDR3 DNA: TGTGCCAGCTCACCTGGCTCTGGAAACACCATATATTTT
V gene: TRBV28; clone size: once; D gene: TRBD2; J gene: TRBJ2-7; CDR3 protein: CASSSSSASGNSYEQYF; CDR3 DNA: TGTGCCAGCAGTTCATCATCCGCTAGCGGGAACTCCTACGAGCAGTACTTC
V gene: TRBV6-1; clone size: .; D gene: TRBD1; J gene: TRBJ1-4; CDR3 protein: CASRVWTGDEKLFF; CDR3 DNA: TGTGCCAGCAGAGTTTGGACAGGGGATGAAAAACTGTTTTTT
V gene: TRBV5-1; clone size: few; D gene: .; J gene: TRBJ1-5; CDR3 protein: CASSHTGQGNQPQHF; CDR3 DNA: TGCGCCAGCAGCCACACAGGGCAAGGCAATCAGCCCCAGCATTTT
V gene: TRBV28; clone size: few; D gene: .; J gene: TRBJ1-5; CDR3 protein: CASSLYFGDSSNQPQHF; CDR3 DNA: TGTGCCAGCAGTTTATACTTCGGAGATTCTAGCAATCAGCCCCAGCATTTT
V gene: TRBV5-4; clone size: .; D gene: .; J gene: TRBJ1-4; CDR3 protein: CASSSAGTFNEKLFF; CDR3 DNA: TGTGCCAGCAGCTCAGCCGGGACCTTTAATGAAAAACTGTTTTTT
V gene: TRBV19; clone size: .; D gene: TRBD2; J gene: TRBJ2-5; CDR3 protein: CASSLLQTSGRETQYF; CDR3 DNA: TGTGCCAGTAGTTTGCTCCAGACTAGCGGGAGGGAGACCCAGTACTTC
V gene: TRBV2; clone size: .; D gene: .; J gene: TRBJ2-4; CDR3 protein: CASTGLDIQYF; CDR3 DNA: TGTGCCAGCACCGGATTGGACATTCAGTACTTC
V gene: TRBV6-5; clone size: .; D gene: TRBD2; J gene: TRBJ2-7; CDR3 protein: CASSAGGTYEQYF; CDR3 DNA: TGTGCCAGCAGCGCGGGGGGAACCTACGAGCAGTACTTC
V gene: TRBV7-8; clone size: .; D gene: .; J gene: TRBJ1-2; CDR3 protein: CASSLEDQYGYTF; CDR3 DNA: TGTGCCAGCAGCTTAGAAGATCAATATGGCTACACCTTC
V gene: TRBV7-9; clone size: .; D gene: .; J gene: TRBJ2-1; CDR3 protein: CATNEQFF; CDR3 DNA: TGTGCCACTAATGAGCAGTTCTTC
V gene: TRBV27; clone size: .; D gene: TRBD2; J gene: TRBJ2-1; CDR3 protein: CASALAGGASYNEQFF; CDR3 DNA: TGTGCCAGCGCACTAGCGGGAGGGGCCTCCTACAATGAGCAGTTCTTC
V gene: TRBV27; clone size: .; D gene: TRBD2; J gene: TRBJ2-3; CDR3 protein: CASSLLALASGRAGTDTQYF; CDR3 DNA: TGTGCCAGCAGTTTATTAGCGTTGGCTAGCGGGAGGGCCGGCACAGATACGCAGTATTTT
V gene: TRBV5-1; clone size: .; D gene: .; J gene: TRBJ1-3; CDR3 protein: CASSASGTTSTGNTIYF; CDR3 DNA: TGCGCCAGCAGCGCCTCCGGGACAACTTCGACTGGAAACACCATATATTTT
V gene: TRBV4-3; clone size: .; D gene: TRBD1; J gene: TRBJ2-4; CDR3 protein: CASSQAGGSKNIQYF; CDR3 DNA: TGCGCCAGCAGCCAGGCAGGGGGCTCCAAAAACATTCAGTACTTC
V gene: TRBV7-3; clone size: .; D gene: .; J gene: TRBJ1-1; CDR3 protein: CASSISGGQNTEAFF; CDR3 DNA: TGTGCCAGCAGCATCTCGGGCGGACAGAACACTGAAGCTTTCTTT
V gene: TRBV6-6; clone size: few; D gene: .; J gene: TRBJ1-1; CDR3 protein: CASSNPPLQGWTEAFF; CDR3 DNA: TGTGCCAGCAGTAACCCTCCCTTGCAGGGTTGGACTGAAGCTTTCTTT
V gene: TRBV7-8; clone size: few; D gene: TRBD2; J gene: TRBJ2-1; CDR3 protein: CASSLGLAVNEQFF; CDR3 DNA: TGTGCCAGCAGCCTGGGACTAGCGGTCAATGAGCAGTTCTTC
V gene: TRBV7-6; clone size: few; D gene: .; J gene: TRBJ2-1; CDR3 protein: CASSVLALANEQFF; CDR3 DNA: TGTGCCAGCTCCGTACTAGCCCTGGCGAATGAGCAGTTCTTC
V gene: TRBV5-1; clone size: .; D gene: TRBD2; J gene: TRBJ2-7; CDR3 protein: CASSLTSNSIYEQYF; CDR3 DNA: TGCGCCAGCAGCCTGACTAGCAACAGTATCTACGAGCAGTACTTC
V gene: TRBV28; clone size: many; D gene: .; J gene: TRBJ1-4; CDR3 protein: CASTQQGTEKLFF; CDR3 DNA: TGTGCCAGCACCCAGCAGGGTACTGAAAAACTGTTTTTT
V gene: TRBV2; clone size: few; D gene: TRBD1; J gene: TRBJ1-1; CDR3 protein: CASSEHRGTEAFF; CDR3 DNA: TGTGCCAGCAGTGAACACAGGGGCACTGAAGCTTTCTTT
V gene: TRBV2; clone size: .; D gene: .; J gene: TRBJ2-2; CDR3 protein: CASSERRPGELFF; CDR3 DNA: TGTGCCAGCAGTGAGCGCAGGCCCGGGGAGCTGTTTTTT
V gene: TRBV4-1; clone size: .; D gene: TRBD2; J gene: TRBJ2-1; CDR3 protein: CASSQDRAAGTYNEQFF; CDR3 DNA: TGCGCCAGCAGCCAAGACCGAGCAGCGGGGACTTACAATGAGCAGTTCTTC
V gene: TRBV6-6; clone size: few; D gene: TRBD2; J gene: TRBJ2-7; CDR3 protein: CASSYLLAGGHEQYF; CDR3 DNA: TGTGCCAGCAGTTACCTCCTAGCGGGAGGTCACGAGCAGTACTTC
V gene: TRBV10-1; clone size: .; D gene: .; J gene: TRBJ2-5; CDR3 protein: CASSESRGWRQETQYF; CDR3 DNA: TGCGCCAGCAGTGAGTCTCGGGGCTGGAGACAAGAGACCCAGTACTTC
V gene: TRBV10-3; clone size: .; D gene: .; J gene: TRBJ2-2; CDR3 protein: CAISPNGIGGTPGSCFF; CDR3 DNA: .
V gene: TRBV11-2; clone size: few; D gene: .; J gene: TRBJ1-1; CDR3 protein: CASSLDLVGEAFF; CDR3 DNA: TGTGCCAGCAGCTTAGATCTAGTGGGAGAAGCTTTCTTT
V gene: TRBV7-9; clone size: .; D gene: .; J gene: TRBJ1-6; CDR3 protein: CASSSLLGGLGSPLHF; CDR3 DNA: TGTGCCAGCAGCAGCCTACTCGGGGGGCTAGGGTCACCCCTCCACTTT
V gene: TRBV11-3; clone size: few; D gene: .; J gene: TRBJ1-1; CDR3 protein: CASSLSGVNTEAFF; CDR3 DNA: TGTGCCAGCAGCTTATCAGGGGTGAACACTGAAGCTTTCTTT